The 12 T cell receptor beta chains reported below all come from one sample, sequenced in a study of identical twins. One entry per CDR3 protein results from TCRdb running MiXCR on the 5' RACE reads. This sample has under 800,000 distinct CDR3 sequences, with less than 25% found just once. These sequences were also reported in another study, on T cells expressing NK-cell markers.

Sequencing input: PBMCs. Every receptor here comes from a woman in her late teens or twenties in good health.

This clonotype was detected a few times. The rearrangement links TRBV10-3 to TRBJ2-1, with 9 bases aligning to TRBD2. The V gene's germline CDR1 is ENHRY and CDR2 SYGVKD. Trimming at V came to 5 bases and at J to 5 bases, leaving 7 bases not matched to a gene. This CDR3 is 15 amino acids long. The CDR3 DNA is TGTGCCATCAGTACAAGCGGGGGGTTTGACAATGAGCAGTTCTTC. It specifies CAISTSGGFDNEQFF.

V usage is TRBV7-2 and J usage is TRBJ2-7; D assignment may be TRBD1 or TRBD2 (5 bases each). Germline CDR1 SGHTA, CDR2 FQGNSA. The V end lost 5 bases, the J end lost 3 bases, and 23 bases lay between the germline ends. The CDR3 spans 17 residues. The DNA for the CDR3 is TGTGCCAGCAGCGCCGGGACCCGGAGCTCCCGTCGCTACGAGCAGTACTTC. This gives the protein CASSAGTRSSRRYEQYF.

This clonotype was seen more than once but under ten times. The rearrangement joins TRBV7-2 to TRBJ2-7, with D possibly called TRBD1 or TRBD2 (5 bases each). Germline CDR1 reads SGHTA; CDR2 reads FQGNSA. The CDR3 is 14 residues long. Between the trimmed V and J ends, which lost 1 base and 7 bases, there was a span of 14 bases. In DNA form, the CDR3 reads TGTGCCAGCAGCTTAGTTTTCAGGGACGGAGAGCAGTACTTC. It is translated as CASSLVFRDGEQYF.

The gene calls are TRBV20-1 and TRBJ1-1; D gene uncertain. Trimming stripped 0 bases from V and 5 bases from J, with 13 bases between. Germline V CDR1 and CDR2: DFQATT, SNEGSKA (reference sequence). This CDR3 region has 14 residues. The CDR3 coding sequence is TGCAGTGCTAGAGATGCTGGGTTGTGGACTGAAGCTTTCTTT. Encoded protein: CSARDAGLWTEAFF.

The chain combines TRBV7-2 with TRBJ2-3, with a weak D call TRBD2 (5 bases). This CDR3 is 13 amino acids long. Per germline, CDR1 SGHTA and CDR2 FQGNSA. Between the trimmed V and J ends, which lost 4 bases and 8 bases, there was a span of 13 bases. The CDR3 reads CASSSRVQTTQYF. DNA of the CDR3: TGTGCCAGCAGCTCGAGGGTCCAAACTACGCAGTATTTT.

The chain uses TRBV7-6 and TRBJ2-3; 12 positions agree with TRBD2. This CDR3 has 20 amino acids. The junction had 18 bases not matched to a gene; V was cut back by 2 bases and J by 6 bases. CDR1 and CDR2 from the germline V gene are SGHVS and FNYEAQ. CDR3 sequence (DNA): TGTGCCAGCAGCTTAAGTCCTAGCGGGGGGGCGAGGTACAATATTGATACGCAGTATTTT. Its protein is CASSLSPSGGARYNIDTQYF.

This clonotype was recorded a few times. The chain couples TRBV5-6 to TRBJ2-1; 13 positions agree with TRBD2. J gave up 5 bases and V 3 bases, and 5 bases lay outside the gene matches. Germline-derived CDR1 and CDR2 are SGHDT and YYEEEE. This CDR3 is 16 amino acids long. CDR3 residues: CASSSRTSGSNNEQFF. As DNA, the CDR3 is TGTGCCAGCAGCTCACGGACTAGCGGGAGTAACAATGAGCAGTTCTTC. The variable domain in full, with the rest retrieved from reference TRBV5-6 and TRBJ2-1, is DAGVTQSPTHLIKTRGQQVTLRCSPKSGHDTVSWYQQALGQGPQFIFQYYEEEERQRGNFPDRFSGHQFPNYSSELNVNALLLGDSALYLCASSSRTSGSNNEQFFGPGTRLTVL.

The CDR3 nucleotides read TGTGCCAGCAGCTCTACTCCGGGACGACGAGAGACCCAGTACTTC. This translates into CASSSTPGRRETQYF. This rearrangement joins TRBV7-8 to TRBJ2-5; D is possibly TRBD1 or TRBD2 (5 bases each). V lost 4 bases to trimming and J lost 4 bases, with 16 bases between them. The CDR3 has 15 amino acids. Looked up from germline, CDR1 is SGHVS and CDR2 is FQNEAQ.

This clonotype was counted a few times. V and J are TRBV7-9 and TRBJ1-2; 7 bases map to TRBD1. J was trimmed by 5 bases and V by 6 bases; bases with no gene match: 15. The germline V gene encodes CDR1 SEHNR and CDR2 FQNEAQ (reference sequence). The CDR3 loop spans 16 amino acids. This CDR3 is CASRRDSHFNGYGYTF. The DNA of the CDR3 is TGTGCCAGCAGGAGGGACAGTCACTTCAACGGGTATGGCTACACCTTC.

This clonotype was seen a few times. This sequence joins TRBV27 and TRBJ2-5, with D possibly being TRBD1 (6 bases). The V and J ends lost 9 bases and 8 bases respectively, with 22 bases between them. This CDR3 is 14 amino acids long. Germline V gives CDR1 MNHEY, CDR2 SMNVEV (reference sequence). DNA for the CDR3: TGTGCCAGTTCCCAACAGGGCATGGTGGAAACCCAGTACTTC. Protein: CASSQQGMVETQYF.

In its sample, this clonotype was seen a few times. The chain recombines TRBV6-1 with TRBJ1-1; perhaps TRBD1 as D (6 bases). CDR3 length equals 12 residues. Per the germline V gene, CDR1 is MNHNS and CDR2 is SASEGT. V was trimmed by 7 bases and J by 5 bases, leaving 11 bases between them. The CDR3 coding sequence is TGTGCCAGCATTCGGACAGAGACTGAAGCTTTCTTT. Translating it yields CASIRTETEAFF.

This clonotype was counted a few times. The J gene is TRBJ2-2, the V gene TRBV6-2 or TRBV6-3; D gene uncertain. Trimming stripped 8 bases from V and 0 bases from J, with 10 bases between. This CDR3 region has 14 residues. Germline V gives CDR1 MNHEY, CDR2 SVGEGT. The CDR3 region has the DNA TGTGCCAGCCACCTTTTAGCGAACACCGGGGAGCTGTTTTTT. Amino acids: CASHLLANTGELFF.